These 25 T cell receptor beta chains originate from one sample sequenced in a study of blood T cell repertoires in COVID-19. Data came from immunoSEQ multiplex PCR; TCRdb stores just in-frame clones and leaves some out. The repertoire consists of approximately 100,000 clones, with just over 85% occurring once and the leading ten covering approximately 2.5%. The sequenced sample consisted of PBMCs or T cells enriched from blood (not recorded which). The receptor set was obtained from a woman aged 45-60 years who had recovered from COVID-19.

The chain links TRBV5-4 to TRBJ1-1, with D hard to call. CDR1 and CDR2 from the germline V gene are SGHNT and YYREEE (reference sequence). The CDR3 is 13 amino acids. Trimming cost V 1 base and J 3 bases, with 7 bases left between them. The CDR3: CASSLTVDTEAFF. CDR3 in DNA: TGTGCCAGCAGCTTGACAGTTGACACTGAAGCTTTCTTT.

The table lists this clone with a few counts. The chain links TRBV28 to TRBJ1-5, with 8 bases lining up with TRBD1. The V and J ends lost 10 bases and 5 bases, in that order; junction bases with no gene match: 4. CDR1 and CDR2 from the germline V gene are MDHEN and SYDVKM. This CDR3 comprises 12 residues. In DNA, the CDR3 is TGTGCCAACGGACAGGGCTATCAGCCCCAGCATTTT. Translated, it gives CANGQGYQPQHF.

The chain is built from TRBV5-8 and TRBJ2-4, with 7 positions matching TRBD1. Per the germline V gene, CDR1 is SGHTS and CDR2 is YDEGEE. The V gene end was trimmed by 2 bases and the J gene end by 8 bases; junction bases not matched to a gene: 19. The CDR3 is 18 amino acids. CDR3 in amino acids: CASSFQFGTELYSDIQYF. The CDR3 DNA reads as TGTGCCAGCAGCTTTCAGTTTGGGACAGAACTTTATTCGGACATTCAGTACTTC.

The J gene is TRBJ1-4, the V gene TRBV5-5; D is perhaps TRBD1 (6 bases). Germline V gene data show CDR1 as SGHKS and CDR2 as YYEKEE (reference sequence). Trimming took off 4 bases at V and 2 bases at J, with 24 bases between the two ends. The CDR3 runs to 19 residues. CDR3 DNA sequence: TGTGCCAGCAGCACCAGACGGGGGGCGAGCGGTGCCACTAATGAAAAACTGTTTTTT. Its protein is CASSTRRGASGATNEKLFF.

V usage is TRBV5-8 and J usage is TRBJ2-1; 7 bases align to TRBD2. The V gene's germline CDR1 is SGHTS and CDR2 YDEGEE. This CDR3 has 15 residues. V shed 5 bases and J 0 bases; nucleotides not matched to a gene: 5. The CDR3 bases are TGTGCCAGCAGGATGCGGGGGAGCTCCTACAATGAGCAGTTCTTC. Its translation is CASRMRGSSYNEQFF.

The chain links TRBV19 to TRBJ1-3; a possible D gene is TRBD1 (5 bases). The germline gives CDR1 LNHDA, CDR2 SQIVND (reference sequence). The length of the CDR3 is 14 residues. The V gene lost 5 bases and the J gene lost 2 bases, with 10 bases spanning the gap. The chain's CDR3 is CASSLRQPGNTIYF. CDR3 nucleotide sequence: TGTGCCAGTAGTCTGAGACAGCCTGGAAACACCATATATTTT.

This clone was counted once. V and J are TRBV24-1 and TRBJ1-2, with 8 bases fitting TRBD1. The junction had 9 bases not matched to a gene; V was cut back by 4 bases and J by 6 bases. Germline V CDR1 and CDR2: KGHDR, SFDVKD. The CDR3 has 15 residues. The CDR3 loop reads CATSETGTGLNGYTF. In DNA form, the CDR3 reads TGTGCCACCAGTGAAACCGGGACAGGACTCAATGGCTACACCTTC.

This clone was recorded only once. This chain links TRBV10-3 with TRBJ1-2; weak D call: TRBD1 (6 bases). CDR1 and CDR2 from the germline V gene are ENHRY and SYGVKD. The CDR3 covers 12 residues. V lost 2 bases and J 6 bases, leaving 7 bases between the germline ends. As DNA, the CDR3 is TGTGCCATCAGTGAGACAGGGAATGGCTACACCTTC. Its translation is CAISETGNGYTF.

This chain connects TRBV11-3 to TRBJ2-5; TRBD1 is a possible D gene (6 bases). Trimming cost V 3 bases and J 0 bases, with 8 bases left between them. The CDR3 is made up of 14 amino acids. The V gene's germline CDR1 is SGHNT and CDR2 YENEEA. DNA for the CDR3: TGTGCCAGCAGCTTGACAGGCGACCAAGAGACCCAGTACTTC. Translating gives CASSLTGDQETQYF.

The chain links TRBV5-6 to TRBJ2-7; TRBD2 matches 12 bases. The CDR3 has 17 amino acids. The V gene end was trimmed by 1 base and the J gene end by 0 bases; junction bases not matched to a gene: 5. Germline values: CDR1 SGHDT, CDR2 YYEEEE. DNA for the CDR3: TGTGCCAGCAGCTTGAGTCCGACTAGCGGGAGCTCCTACGAGCAGTACTTC. This sequence encodes CASSLSPTSGSSYEQYF.

This chain links TRBV25-1 with TRBJ1-4, with D perhaps TRBD1 (6 bases). CDR1 MGHDK and CDR2 SYGVNS come from the germline V gene. Trimming took 3 bases from V and 6 from J, leaving 14 bases between them. The CDR3 consists of 15 residues. CDR3 protein: CASSDSRGGDEKLFF. Written as DNA, the CDR3 is TGTGCCAGCAGTGATTCAAGGGGGGGCGATGAAAAACTGTTTTTT.

The rearrangement uses TRBV5-1 and TRBJ2-7, with TRBD2 matching over 9 bases. Germline V lookup: CDR1 SGHRS, CDR2 YFSETQ. The ends lost 7 bases at V and 4 bases at J; junction bases unmatched: 9. The length of the CDR3 is 14 residues. The CDR3 bases are TGCGCCAGCCCTCTAGCGGGACTCGATTACGAGCAGTACTTC. Translating it yields CASPLAGLDYEQYF.

This clone appeared once. The chain has TRBV7-3 and TRBJ1-1, with D tentatively TRBD1 (5 bases). CDR3 length equals 15 residues. Per the germline V gene, CDR1 is SGHTA and CDR2 is FQGTGA. The V gene lost 0 bases and the J gene lost 4 bases, with 12 bases spanning the gap. DNA for the CDR3: TGTGCCAGCAGCTTAACGCCCCAGGGTACCACTGAAGCTTTCTTT. Amino acids: CASSLTPQGTTEAFF.

The chain carries TRBV29-1 and TRBJ2-1; D not resolved. Per germline, CDR1 SQVTM and CDR2 ANQGSEA. There are 13 residues in the CDR3. The V gene lost 2 bases and the J gene lost 0 bases, with 5 bases spanning the gap. CDR3: CSVETVSYNEQFF. CDR3 in DNA: TGCAGCGTTGAAACAGTCTCCTACAATGAGCAGTTCTTC.

The chain combines TRBV5-1 with TRBJ1-1, with D possibly being TRBD1 (6 bases). Germline CDR1 is SGHRS and CDR2 is YFSETQ. The CDR3 is 16 residues long. V was clipped by 4 bases and J by 1 base, with 17 bases between them. DNA of the CDR3: TGCGCCAGCAGCCGAAAGACAGGCATAGCGAACACTGAAGCTTTCTTT. Protein: CASSRKTGIANTEAFF.

The chain is built from TRBV30 and TRBJ1-4, with 9 bases fitting TRBD1. Germline CDR1 and CDR2: GTSNPN and SVGIG (reference sequence). The length of the CDR3 is 16 residues. After removal of 0 bases from V and 8 bases from J, the junction contained 10 bases not matched to a gene. CDR3 bases: TGTGCCTGGAGTGTCGGCCCGGGACAGGGAAGGGAAAAACTGTTTTTT. Translating gives CAWSVGPGQGREKLFF. The full variable domain, its missing parts supplied by reference TRBV30 and TRBJ1-4, is SQTIHQWPATLVQPVGSPLSLECTVEGTSNPNLYWYRQAAGRGLQLLFYSVGIGQISSEVPQNLSASRPQDRQFILSSKKLLLSDSGFYLCAWSVGPGQGREKLFFGSGTQLSVL.

This chain joins TRBV3-1 (or the pseudogene TRBV3-2) and TRBJ2-7, with a possible D match to TRBD2 (5 bases). The ends were cut back, 1 base at V and 7 bases at J, with 5 bases in the middle. The CDR3 has 11 residues. Germline values: CDR1 LGHDT, CDR2 YNNKEL (reference sequence). CDR3 nucleotides: TGTGCCAGCAGCCAAGCGGGAGAGCAGTACTTC. As protein: CASSQAGEQYF.

About this clone itself: Other DNA variants within this sample encode the same CDR3. The J gene is TRBJ2-2, the V gene TRBV2; D perhaps matches TRBD1 (6 bases). The ends were cut back, 3 bases at V and 5 bases at J, with 7 bases in the middle. In germline, CDR1 is SNHLY, CDR2 FYNNEI. The CDR3 has 13 residues. DNA of the CDR3: TGTGCCAGCAGTGACCAGGGGACCGGGGAGCTGTTTTTT. As protein: CASSDQGTGELFF.

The chain recombines TRBV19 with TRBJ2-4; the D gene is possibly TRBD1 (7 bases). Trimming removed 6 bases at V and 7 bases at J, with 19 bases between. Per the germline V gene, CDR1 is LNHDA and CDR2 is SQIVND (reference sequence). The CDR3 loop spans 15 amino acids. The CDR3 nucleotides are TGTGCCAGTAGCAATGCCCCGTCAGGGGGGAACATTCAGTACTTC. Translating it yields CASSNAPSGGNIQYF.

The J gene is TRBJ2-7, the V gene TRBV10-3; D call uncertain. The CDR3 is made up of 15 amino acids. Trimming stripped 0 bases from V and 4 bases from J, with 13 bases between. Germline CDR1 and CDR2: ENHRY and SYGVKD. The CDR3 nucleotides are TGTGCCATCAGTGAGTCTGGTGGCTCCGGGTACGAGCAGTACTTC. The encoded protein is CAISESGGSGYEQYF.

The chain carries TRBV18 and TRBJ2-3; 11 nucleotides align to TRBD2. Trimming cost V 5 bases and J 3 bases; bases outside gene matches: 7. The germline V gene encodes CDR1 KGHSH and CDR2 LQKENI. The CDR3 runs 16 residues. CDR3 protein: CASSSIGLAGTDTQYF. The CDR3 DNA reads as TGTGCCAGCTCATCGATCGGACTAGCGGGTACAGATACGCAGTATTTT.

The chain is built from TRBV5-1 and TRBJ2-7; 9 nucleotides align to TRBD1. V dropped 4 bases and J dropped 7; count of bases not matched to a gene: 6. The germline CDR1 and CDR2 sequences are SGHRS and YFSETQ. CDR3 size: 13 residues. The CDR3: CASSPGTGWEQYF. The CDR3 coding sequence is TGCGCCAGCAGCCCAGGGACAGGGTGGGAGCAGTACTTC.

The chain joins TRBV19 to TRBJ2-5, with TRBD1 identical over 11 bases. The CDR3 is 16 amino acids. The ends lost 1 base at V and 5 bases at J; junction bases unmatched: 6. CDR1 and CDR2 (germline): LNHDA, SQIVND (reference sequence). CDR3 in DNA: TGTGCCAGTAGTATAGGCGGGACAGGGGGTTTCGAGACCCAGTACTTC. Translated, it gives CASSIGGTGGFETQYF.

The rearrangement joins TRBV5-1 to TRBJ2-3; 11 bases are shared with TRBD2. The germline CDR1 and CDR2 sequences are SGHRS and YFSETQ. The CDR3 has 16 amino acids. V shed 0 bases and J 5 bases; nucleotides not matched to a gene: 5. The CDR3 nucleotides read TGCGCCAGCAGCTTGGACCTAACTAGCGGGGGAGATACGCAGTATTTT. Its protein is CASSLDLTSGGDTQYF.

This clone was counted only a few times. This chain connects TRBV28 to TRBJ2-1; weak D call: TRBD2 (7 bases). The CDR3 spans 12 residues. CDR1 is MDHEN, CDR2 SYDVKM, per germline. V lost 11 bases, J lost 2 bases, and 10 bases lay in between. The DNA of the CDR3 is TGTGCCGGCGGGGGCGCCTACAATGAGCAGTTCTTC. Translating it yields CAGGGAYNEQFF.